Below, 32 T cell receptor beta chains from the same sample are listed, as sequenced in a study of T cell changes during pregnancy in multiple sclerosis. This table comes from immunoSEQ multiplex PCR, and its TCRdb copy is limited to in-frame clones, with some not included. The sample has over 30,000 clones, around 90% seen once. The sample here was CD4+ T cells from peripheral blood mononuclear cells, taken in the second trimester of pregnancy. The source is a female donor in good health, enrolled as a control in a pregnancy study.

This clone appeared once. The chain is built from TRBV18 and TRBJ2-3, with TRBD2 matching 8 bases. The V gene's germline CDR1 is KGHSH and CDR2 LQKENI. The CDR3 covers 16 residues. After removal of 2 bases from V and 5 bases from J, the junction contained 9 bases not matched to a gene. In nucleotides, the CDR3 is TGTGCCAGCTCACCATTACCGGCGGGGGGAGTAGATACGCAGTATTTT. It codes for CASSPLPAGGVDTQYF.

The V and J genes are TRBV7-3 and TRBJ1-1; 7 bases agree with TRBD1. V dropped 4 bases and J dropped 4; count of bases not matched to a gene: 12. CDR1 is SGHTA, CDR2 FQGTGA, per germline. The length of the CDR3 is 16 residues. The CDR3 DNA sequence: TGTGCCAGCAGCTCCAACCCCGGTGCAGGGGGCACTGAAGCTTTCTTT. Encoded protein: CASSSNPGAGGTEAFF.

The V and J genes are TRBV19 and TRBJ2-7, with TRBD2 matching over 9 bases. The CDR3 is made up of 16 amino acids. From germline, CDR1 is LNHDA and CDR2 SQIVND (reference sequence). V lost 5 bases and J lost 0; bases outside the gene matches: 8. The CDR3 region has the DNA TGTGCCAGTAGTGGGCGGGCTAGCGGGGCCTCCTACGAGCAGTACTTC. It yields the protein CASSGRASGASYEQYF.

The chain couples TRBV6-6 to TRBJ1-1; possible D gene TRBD1, 6 bases. V gave up 2 bases and J gave up 2 bases, with 12 bases separating them. CDR3 length: 15 amino acids. The germline gives CDR1 MNHNY, CDR2 SVGAGI (reference sequence). The CDR3 coding sequence is TGTGCCAGCAGTTACGCGGACAGAAGAAACACTGAAGCTTTCTTT. This gives the protein CASSYADRRNTEAFF.

There are a few counts of this clone. This rearrangement joins TRBV7-9 to TRBJ1-6, with D hard to call. Trimming stripped 1 base from V and 10 bases from J, with 11 bases between. Germline values: CDR1 SEHNR, CDR2 FQNEAQ (reference sequence). CDR3 length: 14 residues. The CDR3 loop is CASSLVPGVSPLHF. The CDR3 DNA follows: TGTGCCAGCAGCTTAGTCCCCGGGGTCTCACCCCTCCACTTT.

V is TRBV6-5 and J is TRBJ1-5; D gene ambiguous. Trimming took off 5 bases at V and 5 bases at J, with 13 bases between the two ends. The CDR3 spans 14 residues. CDR1 and CDR2 (germline): MNHEY, SVGAGI. The CDR3: CASSRVGVDQPQHF. DNA of the CDR3: TGTGCCAGCAGTAGGGTCGGGGTCGATCAGCCCCAGCATTTT.

The J gene is TRBJ1-3, the V gene TRBV4-2; no definite D call. The CDR3 loop spans 16 amino acids. V lost 6 bases and J lost 0, with 15 bases in between. Per the germline V gene, CDR1 is LGHNA and CDR2 is YNFKEQ. The CDR3 DNA reads as TGTGCCAGCAGTCGTACCGCAGAGGACTCTGGAAACACCATATATTTT. Protein product: CASSRTAEDSGNTIYF.

The chain combines TRBV4-3 with TRBJ1-1; D is perhaps TRBD1 (6 bases). The V end lost 2 bases, the J end lost 3 bases, and 13 bases lay between the germline ends. The CDR3 is made up of 15 amino acids. From germline, CDR1 is LGHNA and CDR2 YSLEER. CDR3 bases: TGCGCCAGCAGCCAAACACAGGGCATTTACACTGAAGCTTTCTTT. Translated, it gives CASSQTQGIYTEAFF.

This clone was detected only a few times. The chain couples TRBV4-1 to TRBJ2-7, with unresolved D. CDR3 length equals 12 residues. Germline assignment: CDR1 MGHRA and CDR2 YSYEKL. The V end lost 1 base, the J end lost 6 bases, and 7 bases lay between the germline ends. The chain's CDR3 is CASSQATGEQYF. The CDR3 nucleotides read TGCGCCAGCAGCCAAGCCACGGGCGAGCAGTACTTC.

This chain connects TRBV9 to TRBJ2-2, with D possibly being TRBD2 (7 bases). The V end was cut by 3 bases, the J end by 3 bases, with 12 bases between. CDR3 length equals 15 residues. Germline V lookup: CDR1 SGDLS, CDR2 YYNGEE. The CDR3 protein is CASSATRGHTGELFF. The CDR3 coding sequence is TGTGCCAGCAGCGCTACGCGGGGGCACACCGGGGAGCTGTTTTTT.

The rearrangement links TRBV1 to TRBJ2-1; the D segment call TRBD1 is taken from the table without a DNA check. TRBV1 is a pseudogene. The CDR3 extends over 16 amino acids. Written as DNA, the CDR3 is TGCACCAGCAGCCAAGATATTGGGGCCAGCTCGGGCGAGCAGTTCTTC. This sequence encodes CTSSQDIGASSGEQFF.

This chain connects TRBV7-3 to TRBJ2-7; maybe TRBD2 (5 bases). The CDR3 contains 13 residues. CDR1 is SGHTA and CDR2 is FQGTGA in the germline V gene. V lost 4 bases and J 3 bases, leaving 10 bases between the germline ends. The CDR3 DNA sequence: TGTGCCAGCAGCTCAGGAGGCCGCTACGAGCAGTACTTC. This gives the protein CASSSGGRYEQYF.

V is TRBV18 and J is TRBJ1-2; D gene uncertain. V lost 0 bases and J 8 bases, leaving 13 bases between the germline ends. The CDR3 runs 14 residues. The V gene's germline CDR1 is KGHSH and CDR2 LQKENI. This CDR3 reads CASSPPNQVGGYTF. The CDR3 DNA is TGTGCCAGCTCACCACCTAACCAGGTCGGAGGCTACACCTTC.

The rearrangement joins TRBV11-2 to TRBJ2-2; 8 bases fit TRBD1. Germline-derived CDR1 and CDR2 are SGHAT and FQNNGV. The CDR3 covers 16 residues. V was pared by 6 bases and J by 4 bases, with 10 bases of the junction left unmatched. CDR3 coding DNA: TGTGCCAGCAGGCGCCAGGGGGCGCGGAGCACCGGGGAGCTGTTTTTT. Translating gives CASRRQGARSTGELFF.

V and J are TRBV5-4 and TRBJ1-2, with D perhaps TRBD1 (6 bases). Trimming took off 0 bases at V and 7 bases at J, with 13 bases between the two ends. This CDR3 is built from 14 residues. Looked up from germline, CDR1 is SGHNT and CDR2 is YYREEE (reference sequence). CDR3 in DNA: TGTGCCAGCAGCTTGGAAGGACAGCGGGGTGGCTACACCTTC. This codes for CASSLEGQRGGYTF.

The chain carries TRBV5-4 and TRBJ2-5; a possible D gene is TRBD1 (5 bases). Deletions cut 2 bases from V and 5 bases from J, with 16 bases between. Germline V gene data show CDR1 as SGHNT and CDR2 as YYREEE (reference sequence). The CDR3 consists of 15 residues. The CDR3 region has the DNA TGTGCCAGCAGCTTTAGGGGTGTCAGCCGGGAGACCCAGTACTTC. The encoded protein is CASSFRGVSRETQYF.

In nucleotides, the CDR3 is TGTGCCAGCAGCACCCCGGACAGGGTCGGGAACGAGCAGTACTTC. Residues: CASSTPDRVGNEQYF. The rearrangement uses TRBV27 and TRBJ2-7; 8 bases agree with TRBD1. Germline V CDR1 and CDR2: MNHEY, SMNVEV (reference sequence). Trimming took 6 bases from V and 5 from J; bases not matched to a gene: 12. The CDR3 covers 15 residues.

This clone was seen a few times. The V and J genes are TRBV7-9 and TRBJ1-5; no clear D. V was trimmed by 3 bases and J by 11 bases, leaving 11 bases between them. CDR1 and CDR2 (germline): SEHNR, FQNEAQ (reference sequence). The CDR3 is made up of 12 amino acids. In nucleotides, the CDR3 is TGTGCCAGCAGCTTGAGGGAAGGGTCCCAGCATTTT. Translation: CASSLREGSQHF.

This clone was detected only once. J is TRBJ2-3 and V is TRBV30; TRBD2 aligns across 7 bases. The V gene end was trimmed by 2 bases and the J gene end by 7 bases; junction bases not matched to a gene: 12. The CDR3 covers 15 residues. Germline loops: CDR1 GTSNPN, CDR2 SVGIG (reference sequence). In nucleotides, the CDR3 is TGTGCCTGGAGTAACCCGGGACTACCTCCCTATACGCAGTATTTT. Translation gives CAWSNPGLPPYTQYF.

The chain is built from TRBV4-3 and TRBJ1-4; D may be TRBD1 (5 bases). The CDR3 length is 15 residues. V lost 1 base and J 6 bases, leaving 12 bases between the germline ends. Germline V gives CDR1 LGHNA, CDR2 YSLEER. DNA of the CDR3: TGCGCCAGCAGCCAAGGACCGGGGGGTTATGAAAAACTGTTTTTT. Translated: CASSQGPGGYEKLFF.

This clone was observed a single time. The CDR3 nucleotides read TGTGCCAGCAGCTCGAGGGACACCATATATTTT. Protein: CASSSRDTIYF. The chain carries TRBV7-2 and TRBJ1-3; D is unresolved. This CDR3 comprises 11 residues. Trimming removed 4 bases at V and 8 bases at J, with 6 bases between. The germline gives CDR1 SGHTA, CDR2 FQGNSA.

This clone was observed a single time. The gene calls are TRBV19 and TRBJ1-1; 7 bases are a match to TRBD1. Germline CDR1 is LNHDA and CDR2 is SQIVND (reference sequence). The CDR3 extends over 12 amino acids. The V gene end was trimmed by 8 bases and the J gene end by 10 bases; junction bases not matched to a gene: 10. As DNA, the CDR3 is TGTGCCAGTTTGACAGGGTCCAATGTAGCTTTCTTT. Translated: CASLTGSNVAFF.

This clone was detected only once. This chain links TRBV7-9 with TRBJ2-7; 8 nucleotides line up with TRBD2. CDR1 SEHNR and CDR2 FQNEAQ come from the germline V gene (reference sequence). After removal of 5 bases from V and 2 bases from J, the junction contained 5 bases not matched to a gene. The CDR3 is 14 amino acids. CDR3 coding DNA: TGTGCCAGCAGCACAGGACTAGCCCCCTACGAGCAGTACTTC. It encodes CASSTGLAPYEQYF. The complete variable domain, with remaining parts taken from reference TRBV7-9 and TRBJ2-7, reads DTGVSQNPRHKITKRGQNVTFRCDPISEHNRLYWYRQTLGQGPEFLTYFQNEAQLEKSRLLSDRFSAERPKGSFSTLEIQRTEQGDSAMYLCASSTGLAPYEQYFGPGTRLTVT.

This chain joins TRBV12-5 and TRBJ2-2; 9 positions agree with TRBD1. V lost 5 bases to trimming and J lost 2 bases; unmatched junction nucleotides: 3. The CDR3 loop spans 15 amino acids. The germline CDR1 and CDR2 sequences are LGHNT and FRNRAP. The chain's CDR3 is CASGRDRANTGELFF. The CDR3, as DNA: TGTGCTAGTGGTCGGGACAGGGCCAACACCGGGGAGCTGTTTTTT.

The CDR3, as DNA: TGTGCCTGGAGTCACACACCGAACACTGAAGCTTTCTTT. The encoded protein is CAWSHTPNTEAFF. The chain carries TRBV30 and TRBJ1-1; D ambiguous. The V gene lost 2 bases and the J gene lost 1 base, with 8 bases spanning the gap. Germline V gives CDR1 GTSNPN, CDR2 SVGIG (reference sequence). The CDR3 has 13 residues.

The chain has TRBV28 and TRBJ1-2; D gene uncertain. This CDR3 spans 11 amino acids. V lost 8 bases to trimming and J lost 4 bases, with 8 bases between them. Germline CDR1 reads MDHEN; CDR2 reads SYDVKM. The CDR3, as DNA: TGTGCCAGCGGTCGGGGCTATGGCTACACCTTC. Translation gives CASGRGYGYTF.

In DNA, the CDR3 is TGCAGCGTGAGAAGACAGGGGGCGAGGACTGAAGCTTTCTTT. Its protein is CSVRRQGARTEAFF. The rearrangement links TRBV29-1 to TRBJ1-1, with 10 bases that match TRBD1. V lost 6 bases, J lost 5 bases, and 9 bases stayed unmatched. Germline V CDR1 and CDR2: SQVTM, ANQGSEA. The CDR3 totals 14 residues.

The V and J genes are TRBV5-1 and TRBJ1-1; 8 nucleotides line up with TRBD1. V shed 1 base and J 4 bases; nucleotides not matched to a gene: 6. From germline, CDR1 is SGHRS and CDR2 YFSETQ. This CDR3 has 15 residues. CDR3 loop: CASSLLRQGTTEAFF. CDR3 sequence (DNA): TGCGCCAGCAGCTTGCTCAGACAGGGGACCACTGAAGCTTTCTTT.

The rearrangement uses TRBV5-4 and TRBJ2-3; D gene uncertain. The length of the CDR3 is 12 residues. The V gene lost 4 bases and the J gene lost 2 bases, with 5 bases spanning the gap. Germline V CDR1 and CDR2: SGHNT, YYREEE (reference sequence). The CDR3 sequence: CASSENTDTQYF. Written as DNA, the CDR3 is TGTGCCAGCAGCGAGAACACAGATACGCAGTATTTT.

This clone was picked up one time. This rearrangement joins TRBV11-2 to TRBJ1-1; D not resolved. The CDR3 is 16 residues long. The V and J ends lost 5 bases and 1 base respectively, with 17 bases between them. Germline CDR1 SGHAT, CDR2 FQNNGV. Written as DNA, the CDR3 is TGTGCCAGCAGCCGTAATAAACAGCTCGCGAACACTGAAGCTTTCTTT. Protein sequence: CASSRNKQLANTEAFF.

This chain uses TRBV6-5 with TRBJ2-3, with 10 bases that match TRBD2. Germline loops: CDR1 MNHEY, CDR2 SVGAGI. Trimming cost V 6 bases and J 4 bases; bases outside gene matches: 7. The CDR3 has 15 amino acids. The CDR3 DNA is TGTGCCAGCAGCCTACTAGCGGGGAGCGCAGATACGCAGTATTTT. Protein sequence: CASSLLAGSADTQYF.

The chain links TRBV7-9 to TRBJ2-5, with TRBD2 matching over 7 bases. From germline, CDR1 is SEHNR and CDR2 FQNEAQ (reference sequence). V dropped 4 bases and J dropped 5; count of bases not matched to a gene: 10. This CDR3 is built from 15 residues. The CDR3 coding sequence is TGTGCCAGCAGCTCAGGACTAGTGGGGGGGGAGACCCAGTACTTC. The encoded protein is CASSSGLVGGETQYF.